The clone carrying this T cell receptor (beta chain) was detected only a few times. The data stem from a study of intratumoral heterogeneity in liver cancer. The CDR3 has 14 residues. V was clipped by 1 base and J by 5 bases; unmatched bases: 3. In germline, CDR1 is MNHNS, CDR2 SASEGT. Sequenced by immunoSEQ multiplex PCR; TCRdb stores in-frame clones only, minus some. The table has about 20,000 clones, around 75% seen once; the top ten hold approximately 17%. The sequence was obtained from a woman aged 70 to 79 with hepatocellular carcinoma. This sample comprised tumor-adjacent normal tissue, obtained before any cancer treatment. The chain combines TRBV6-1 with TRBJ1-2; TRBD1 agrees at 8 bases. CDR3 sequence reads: CASSEVGTGYGYTF. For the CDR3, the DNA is TGTGCCAGCAGTGAAGTTGGGACAGGTTATGGCTACACCTTC.